The rows below give T cell receptor beta chains drawn from one sample of a study of blood T cell repertoires in COVID-19. The table came from immunoSEQ multiplex PCR; TCRdb's copy has only in-frame clones and leaves some out. The sample has a few hundred thousand clones; approximately 83% are singletons. The sequencing input was peripheral blood. The receptor source for this set is a woman in her twenties or thirties who had recovered from COVID-19. Both conserved end residues are part of each CDR3. D genes are given only for firm matches. Size is stated for part of the rows, as once, few or many counts, or as a class when the clone is expanded.

d_gene | j_gene | abundance | v_gene | CDR3aa | CDR3nt
. | TRBJ2-7 | . | TRBV9 | CASSVGLADSYEQYF | TGTGCCAGCAGCGTAGGGCTAGCTGACTCCTACGAGCAGTACTTC
TRBD1 | TRBJ2-7 | few | TRBV28 | CASRLQGPPYEQYF | TGTGCCAGCAGGTTACAGGGGCCACCCTACGAGCAGTACTTC
TRBD1 | TRBJ2-6 | . | TRBV7-8 | CASSRRDRVISGANVLTF | TGTGCCAGCAGCCGCCGGGACAGGGTAATCTCTGGGGCCAACGTCCTGACTTTC
TRBD2 | TRBJ2-3 | . | TRBV28 | CASSPRLAGTDTQYF | TGTGCCAGCAGTCCCCGACTAGCGGGCACAGATACGCAGTATTTT
TRBD2 | TRBJ2-1 | . | TRBV10-1 | CASTSGGYNEQFF | TGCGCCAGCACCAGCGGGGGCTACAATGAGCAGTTCTTC
TRBD1 | TRBJ1-5 | few | TRBV6-6 | CASTLGTGKWPQHF | TGTGCCAGCACTTTAGGGACAGGGAAGTGGCCCCAGCATTTT
TRBD2 | TRBJ2-1 | . | TRBV7-2 | CASSVRGGGYNEQFF | TGTGCCAGCAGCGTTCGCGGCGGGGGGTACAATGAGCAGTTCTTC
. | TRBJ2-5 | . | TRBV4-2 | CASSQGGKETQYF | TGTGCCAGCAGCCAAGGCGGAAAAGAGACCCAGTACTTC
. | TRBJ2-1 | . | TRBV28 | CASTPEGGDNEQFF | TGTGCCAGCACCCCCGAAGGGGGGGACAATGAGCAGTTCTTC
. | TRBJ2-5 | few | TRBV6-4 | CASTKRWASQETQYF | TGTGCCAGCACCAAAAGATGGGCGAGCCAAGAGACCCAGTACTTC
. | TRBJ2-7 | . | TRBV5-5 | CASSLGAYEQYF | TGTGCCAGCAGCTTAGGGGCCTACGAGCAGTACTTC
. | TRBJ1-1 | . | TRBV2 | CASSGRSINTEAFF | TGTGCCAGCAGTGGAAGGAGTATTAACACTGAAGCTTTCTTT
. | TRBJ2-4 | . | TRBV6-5 | CASSSPLERLKNIQYF | TGTGCCAGCAGTTCCCCCCTGGAGCGGCTAAAAAACATTCAGTACTTC
. | TRBJ2-3 | . | TRBV9 | CASSVAGATDTQYF | TGTGCCAGCAGCGTAGCGGGAGCAACAGATACGCAGTATTTT
. | TRBJ2-7 | . | TRBV29-1 | CSVFLAVLSYEQYF | TGCAGCGTATTTTTAGCGGTACTTTCCTACGAGCAGTACTTC
TRBD2 | TRBJ2-1 | . | TRBV3-1/TRBV3-2 | CASSPPESGAYNEQFF | TGTGCCAGCAGCCCACCGGAGAGCGGGGCCTACAATGAGCAGTTCTTC
TRBD2 | TRBJ2-7 | . | TRBV4-1 | CASSQVLGLAGLQYF | TGCGCCAGCAGCCAAGTCCTGGGACTAGCGGGTCTGCAGTACTTC
. | TRBJ1-6 | . | TRBV5-6 | CASSIGDYTPLHF | TGTGCCAGCAGCATCGGGGATTATACACCCCTCCACTTT
. | TRBJ1-5 | . | TRBV30 | CAWSVSWARPNQPQHF | TGTGCCTGGAGTGTAAGTTGGGCCAGGCCCAATCAGCCCCAGCATTTT
TRBD1 | TRBJ1-1 | . | TRBV30 | CAWKRTGGSMNTEAFF | TGTGCCTGGAAGCGAACAGGGGGCTCAATGAACACTGAAGCTTTCTTT
. | TRBJ1-4 | few | TRBV6-5 | CASKDGGATNEKLFF | TGTGCCAGCAAGGATGGGGGGGCAACTAATGAAAAACTGTTTTTT
. | TRBJ1-1 | . | TRBV30 | CAWRVIEGNTEAFF | TGTGCCTGGAGGGTGATTGAGGGGAACACTGAAGCTTTCTTT
. | TRBJ1-5 | . | TRBV28 | CASTLSRGRPQHF | TGTGCCAGCACCCTCAGTAGGGGCAGGCCCCAGCATTTT
TRBD2 | TRBJ2-7 | once | TRBV7-9 | CASSPGLAGLLGEQYF | TGTGCCAGCAGCCCAGGACTAGCGGGACTTCTCGGCGAGCAGTACTTC
TRBD1 | TRBJ2-7 | . | TRBV11-2 | CASSLLHRGTFSYEQYF | TGTGCCAGCAGCTTACTTCACAGGGGAACCTTCTCCTACGAGCAGTACTTC
. | TRBJ1-5 | many | TRBV4-1 | CASSQPQGRVSQPQHF | TGCGCCAGCAGCCAACCTCAGGGCAGGGTAAGTCAGCCCCAGCATTTT
. | TRBJ2-2 | . | TRBV18 | CASSPGEQAGELFF | TGTGCCAGCTCACCAGGGGAACAGGCCGGGGAGCTGTTTTTT
. | TRBJ1-3 | . | TRBV7-9 | CASSFPNGNTIYF | TGTGCCAGCAGCTTCCCCAATGGAAACACCATATATTTT
. | TRBJ2-2 | . | TRBV5-4 | CASSLSGGAGTGELFF | TGTGCCAGCAGCTTGTCGGGGGGCGCAGGGACCGGGGAGCTGTTTTTT
TRBD1 | TRBJ1-4 | many | TRBV6-6 | CASSRSTGATNEKLFF | TGTGCCAGCAGTCGAAGTACAGGGGCTACAAATGAAAAACTGTTTTTT
. | TRBJ1-4 | . | TRBV5-1 | CASTLEGANEKLFF | TGCGCCAGCACCCTTGAGGGGGCTAATGAAAAACTGTTTTTT
. | TRBJ2-1 | . | TRBV24-1 | CATQADSYNEQFF | TGTGCCACCCAAGCGGATTCCTACAATGAGCAGTTCTTC
. | TRBJ2-3 | . | TRBV19 | CASSILRGTDTQYF | TGTGCCAGTAGTATCCTCCGGGGCACAGATACGCAGTATTTT
. | TRBJ2-5 | once | TRBV3-1/TRBV3-2 | CASSQDSYREETQYF | TGTGCCAGCAGCCAAGATTCGTACAGGGAAGAGACCCAGTACTTC
TRBD1 | TRBJ1-4 | . | TRBV29-1 | CSVPIRTGDEKLFF | TGCAGCGTCCCAATTAGGACAGGGGATGAAAAACTGTTTTTT
TRBD2 | TRBJ2-5 | . | TRBV3-1/TRBV3-2 | CASSQDPGLEGETQYF | TGTGCCAGCAGCCAAGATCCCGGACTAGAGGGGGAGACCCAGTACTTC
TRBD2 | TRBJ2-7 | few | TRBV11-2 | CASSLELVGGSGASPYEQYF | TGTGCCAGCAGCTTAGAACTAGTGGGGGGTAGCGGGGCGAGCCCGTACGAGCAGTACTTC
. | TRBJ2-5 | few | TRBV5-4 | CASSLPDTARGGTQYF | TGTGCCAGCAGCTTGCCCGATACAGCACGAGGGGGGACCCAGTACTTC
TRBD2 | TRBJ2-2 | . | TRBV5-1 | CASSSGLVDTGELFF | TGCGCCAGCAGCTCGGGACTAGTTGACACCGGGGAGCTGTTTTTT
. | TRBJ1-1 | . | TRBV9 | CASSVATGENTEAFF | TGTGCCAGCAGCGTAGCTACGGGGGAAAACACTGAAGCTTTCTTT
TRBD2 | TRBJ2-1 | . | TRBV29-1 | CSVHGLAGDNEQFF | TGCAGCGTGCACGGACTAGCGGGAGACAATGAGCAGTTCTTC
TRBD1 | TRBJ2-3 | . | TRBV28 | CASSFPGDRVTDTQYF | TGTGCCAGCAGTTTCCCTGGGGACAGGGTCACAGATACGCAGTATTTT
. | TRBJ2-1 | . | TRBV10-3 | CAISASRMRPLYNEQFF | TGTGCCATCAGTGCATCTAGAATGCGTCCCCTCTACAATGAGCAGTTCTTC
. | TRBJ1-2 | . | TRBV9 | CASSVGQGWYGYTF | TGTGCCAGCAGCGTAGGGCAGGGGTGGTATGGCTACACCTTC
TRBD1 | TRBJ2-7 | once | TRBV27 | CASSATGAPSYEQYF | TGTGCCAGCAGCGCGACAGGGGCCCCCTCCTACGAGCAGTACTTC
. | TRBJ2-6 | . | TRBV28 | CASSASSGANVLTF | TGTGCCAGCAGTGCTAGCTCTGGGGCCAACGTCCTGACTTTC
TRBD1 | TRBJ1-5 | . | TRBV5-6 | CASSLGSQGANQPQHF | TGTGCCAGCAGCTTGGGGAGCCAGGGGGCGAATCAGCCCCAGCATTTT